These 29 T cell receptor beta chains were all obtained from the same sample, sequenced in a study of metastatic and nonmetastatic thyroid tumors. Patients were all untreated before their thyroid surgery. With MiXCR, TCRdb called clones anew from the PCR reads. Among about 12,000 clones, around a third were seen once, and the ten largest hold around 14%. The sample comprised tumor tissue. The receptors shown here come from a male donor with papillary thyroid cancer or a benign thyroid nodule (not recorded which). Some clones in this sample may be carry-over from other donors' samples.

This clone is medium-sized. The chain employs TRBV4-2 and TRBJ1-5; TRBD1 aligns across 8 bases. J gave up 3 bases and V 1 base, and 2 bases lay outside the gene matches. This CDR3 has 15 residues. Germline assignment: CDR1 LGHNA and CDR2 YNFKEQ. The CDR3 loop reads CASSQATGANQPQHF. CDR3 sequence (DNA): TGTGCCAGCAGCCAAGCGACAGGGGCCAATCAGCCCCAGCATTTT.

The table lists this clone with many counts. The chain is built from TRBV27 and TRBJ2-1; TRBD2 agrees at 11 bases. V trimming: 0 bases; J trimming: 2 bases; junction bases outside the gene matches: 6. CDR3 length: 18 amino acids. Germline CDR1 is MNHEY and CDR2 is SMNVEV (reference sequence). The CDR3 protein is CASSLSFPSGGTYNEQFF. CDR3 nucleotides: TGTGCCAGCAGTTTATCGTTCCCTAGCGGGGGGACCTACAATGAGCAGTTCTTC.

This clone was counted many times. A much bigger clone sits one base away, suggesting this may be a read error. Other DNA sequences from this sample encode an identical CDR3 as well. This chain joins TRBV5-1 and TRBJ2-2; 11 bases align to TRBD2. The CDR3 consists of 19 residues. Trimming took 5 bases from V and 0 from J; bases not matched to a gene: 12. Germline values: CDR1 SGHRS, CDR2 YFSETQ. The CDR3 region has the DNA TGCGCCAGCAGAACCCGCGGGACTAGCGGTGGGCCGAACACCGGGGAGCTGTTTTTT. Its protein product is CASRTRGTSGGPNTGELFF.

The chain uses TRBV6-2 or TRBV6-3 and TRBJ2-2; possible D gene TRBD1, 5 bases. The germline CDR1 and CDR2 sequences are MNHEY and SVGEGT. Trimming removed 6 bases at V and 8 bases at J, with 7 bases between. The CDR3 has 11 residues. The CDR3 loop reads CASSRTGELFF. The CDR3, as DNA: TGTGCCAGCAGCCGGACAGGGGAGCTGTTTTTT.

This clone was seen many times. The J gene is TRBJ1-6, the V gene TRBV9, with D hard to call. The V and J ends lost 3 bases and 9 bases respectively, with 10 bases between them. This CDR3 has 13 amino acids. Germline-derived CDR1 and CDR2 are SGDLS and YYNGEE. The CDR3 nucleotides are TGTGCCAGCAGCGCATTGTGGGGTTCACCCCTCCACTTT. Its protein product is CASSALWGSPLHF.

This clone showed up many times. The V call is TRBV30, the J call TRBJ1-4; D is undetermined. The CDR3 sequence is 16 residues long. V gave up 0 bases and J gave up 5 bases, with 16 bases separating them. CDR1 is GTSNPN, CDR2 SVGIG, per germline (reference sequence). DNA of the CDR3: TGTGCCTGGAGTGTAGGTTTCGGCAGCTTGAATGAAAAACTGTTTTTT. This gives the protein CAWSVGFGSLNEKLFF.

Within the sample, this clone is medium-sized. The V and J genes are TRBV2 and TRBJ1-3; D is undetermined. The V end lost 5 bases, the J end lost 2 bases, and 7 bases lay between the germline ends. The germline CDR1 and CDR2 sequences are SNHLY and FYNNEI. The CDR3 spans 13 residues. The CDR3, as DNA: TGTGCCAGCAGTCAGGACCCTGGAAACACCATATATTTT. Its translation is CASSQDPGNTIYF.

Ten or more counts support this clone. One base away lies a much larger clone, so this may be a sequencing read error. The genes are TRBV20-1 and TRBJ1-3, with D perhaps matching TRBD1 (5 bases). Germline values: CDR1 DFQATT, CDR2 SNEGSKA (reference sequence). V lost 5 bases and J lost 3, with 11 bases in between. CDR3 length: 13 amino acids. CDR3 DNA sequence: TGCAGTGCTGGTAGACAGCTTGGAAACACCATATATTTT. Translation: CSAGRQLGNTIYF.

This chain joins TRBV24-1 and TRBJ2-2, with a weak D call TRBD1 (6 bases). Germline V gene lookup returns CDR1 KGHDR and CDR2 SFDVKD. CDR3 length: 14 amino acids. V gave up 8 bases and J gave up 7 bases, with 16 bases separating them. The CDR3 here is CATTARGTNGELFF. CDR3 sequence (DNA): TGTGCCACCACAGCTAGGGGGACGAACGGGGAGCTGTTTTTT.

Of note for this clone: The same CDR3 arises from other DNA sequences in this sample as well. The chain is built from TRBV20-1 and TRBJ2-5, with TRBD2 identical over 7 bases. CDR3 length: 17 residues. Germline assignment: CDR1 DFQATT and CDR2 SNEGSKA (reference sequence). V was pared by 0 bases and J by 9 bases, with 19 bases of the junction left unmatched. The CDR3 sequence is CSARDQSSGFGMWAQYF. CDR3 nucleotide sequence: TGCAGTGCTAGAGATCAGTCTAGCGGCTTTGGTATGTGGGCCCAGTACTTC.

By sample fraction, this clone is medium-sized. This chain links TRBV20-1 with TRBJ2-5; 9 nucleotides agree with TRBD1. CDR1 and CDR2 from the germline V gene are DFQATT and SNEGSKA (reference sequence). CDR3 length: 14 amino acids. Trimming at V came to 1 base and at J to 5 bases, leaving 5 bases not matched to a gene. CDR3 in amino acids: CSARAGTGPETQYF. DNA for the CDR3: TGCAGTGCTAGAGCCGGGACAGGGCCGGAGACCCAGTACTTC.

This clone was seen repeatedly, ten times or more. The chain recombines TRBV11-2 with TRBJ2-3; 14 bases line up with TRBD2. The V gene's germline CDR1 is SGHAT and CDR2 FQNNGV. There are 15 residues in the CDR3. V lost 5 bases, J lost 5 bases, and 3 bases stayed unmatched. CDR3 sequence (DNA): TGTGCCAGCAGCCGGGGACTAGCGGGGGAAGATACGCAGTATTTT. The encoded protein is CASSRGLAGEDTQYF.

The rearrangement uses TRBV11-1 and TRBJ2-1; TRBD2 matches at 8 bases. The V and J ends lost 5 bases and 7 bases, in that order; junction bases with no gene match: 10. CDR1 and CDR2 from the germline V gene are SGHAT and FQDESV (reference sequence). The CDR3 is 15 amino acids. The CDR3 spells CASSKVLSGSNEQFF. In DNA, the CDR3 is TGTGCCAGCAGCAAGGTTTTAAGCGGGAGTAATGAGCAGTTCTTC.

This clone was counted only a few times. The chain combines TRBV6-1 with TRBJ2-7; D is ambiguous. CDR3 size: 12 residues. Germline V CDR1 and CDR2: MNHNS, SASEGT. Trimming left V 0 bases short and J 4 bases short, with 4 bases between. The CDR3 is CASSEAGYEQYF. The CDR3 nucleotides read TGTGCCAGCAGTGAAGCTGGGTACGAGCAGTACTTC.

V usage is TRBV4-2 and J usage is TRBJ1-1; D is ambiguous. V lost 1 base and J 4 bases, leaving 7 bases between the germline ends. The CDR3 is 13 amino acids. Germline V lookup: CDR1 LGHNA, CDR2 YNFKEQ. Here the CDR3 reads CASSQVGITEAFF. The CDR3 bases are TGTGCCAGCAGCCAAGTAGGGATCACTGAAGCTTTCTTT.

V usage is TRBV7-9 and J usage is TRBJ2-7; D is possibly TRBD2 (7 bases). Trimming removed 5 bases at V and 3 bases at J, with 17 bases between. The CDR3 extends over 15 amino acids. The germline CDR1 and CDR2 sequences are SEHNR and FQNEAQ (reference sequence). DNA for the CDR3: TGTGCCAGCAGCCCGAGGAGGGGGGGGTACTACGAGCAGTACTTC. Translating it yields CASSPRRGGYYEQYF.

This clone was counted at least ten times. This chain uses TRBV10-2 with TRBJ2-2; D unclear. The CDR3 is 12 amino acids. Germline V gene sequence: CDR1 WSHSY, CDR2 SAAADI. The V end lost 6 bases, the J end lost 5 bases, and 7 bases lay between the germline ends. Written as DNA, the CDR3 is TGCGCCAGCAGGGATAGAACCGGGGAGCTGTTTTTT. This encodes CASRDRTGELFF.

The table lists this clone with a few counts. This rearrangement joins TRBV2 to TRBJ1-1, with unresolved D. Germline V lookup: CDR1 SNHLY, CDR2 FYNNEI. V lost 1 base, J lost 0 bases, and 6 bases lay in between. The CDR3 is 14 residues long. CDR3 in DNA: TGTGCCAGCAGTGAAGACCTCATGAACACTGAAGCTTTCTTT. It translates to CASSEDLMNTEAFF.

By proportion, this clone is medium-sized. The genes are TRBV3-1 and TRBJ2-7; D is unclear. The DNA end is more similar to TRBJ2-5, so the J call may be wrong. Per the germline V gene, CDR1 is LGHDT and CDR2 is YNNKEL (reference sequence). The length of the CDR3 is 12 residues. This chain's CDR3 is CASSQGSGTQYF. CDR3 nucleotides: TGTGCCAGCAGCCAAGGCTCCGGGACCCAGTACTTC.

Turning to this clone: The sample carries other DNA sequences with the same CDR3. This chain connects TRBV2 to TRBJ2-2; D call uncertain. The CDR3 covers 12 residues. CDR1 SNHLY and CDR2 FYNNEI come from the germline V gene. Trimming removed 9 bases from V and 4 bases from J, with 9 bases in between. CDR3 amino acids: CASSPLTGELFF. CDR3 DNA: TGTGCCAGTAGTCCCCTCACCGGGGAGCTGTTTTTT.

The chain carries TRBV20-1 and TRBJ2-2, with a possible D match to TRBD2 (6 bases). V lost 5 bases and J 6 bases, leaving 13 bases between the germline ends. CDR1 and CDR2 from the germline V gene are DFQATT and SNEGSKA (reference sequence). This CDR3 has 13 amino acids. CDR3 region: CSAFLSSAGELFF. As DNA, the CDR3 is TGCAGTGCTTTCCTCTCTAGCGCCGGGGAGCTGTTTTTT.

This clone counts as medium-sized. J is TRBJ1-2 and V is TRBV20-1; 8 bases agree with TRBD1. This CDR3 region has 13 residues. V gave up 1 base and J gave up 4 bases; unmatched junction bases: 2. The germline V gene has CDR1 DFQATT and CDR2 SNEGSKA (reference sequence). In nucleotides, the CDR3 is TGCAGTGCTAGAGGGACAGGGAGCTATGGCTACACCTTC. Amino acid sequence: CSARGTGSYGYTF.

To note about this clone: This is likely a read error, given that the CDR3 carries no conserved phenylalanine or tryptophan at its end. The DNA is omitted, as the CDR3 cannot be located on it reliably, and the CDR3 follows TCRdb's listing. This chain links TRBV7-3 with TRBJ2-6; the table's D call of TRBD1 was not tested on the DNA. The CDR3 numbers 8 amino acids, ends counted. Looked up from germline, CDR1 is SGHTA and CDR2 is FQGTGA. The chain's CDR3 is CASTNRGQ.

The chain links TRBV18 to TRBJ2-5; 13 bases match TRBD2. The J segment lost 7 bases and the V segment lost 5 bases, leaving 16 bases of the junction unmatched. Germline V gene sequence: CDR1 KGHSH, CDR2 LQKENI. The CDR3 consists of 18 residues. The CDR3 reads CASSSGLAGPLGKGTQYF. The CDR3 DNA follows: TGTGCCAGCTCATCGGGACTAGCGGGGCCGCTGGGTAAGGGGACCCAGTACTTC. The variable domain in full, completed from reference TRBV18 and TRBJ2-5, reads NAGVMQNPRHLVRRRGQEARLRCSPMKGHSHVYWYRQLPEEGLKFMVYLQKENIIDESGMPKERFSAEFPKEGPSILRIQQVVRGDSAAYFCASSSGLAGPLGKGTQYFGPGTRLLVL.

The CDR3 loop is CASSITLSSYEQYF. The DNA of the CDR3 is TGTGCCAGCAGCATAACCCTAAGCTCCTACGAGCAGTACTTC. The rearrangement uses TRBV7-2 and TRBJ2-7; the D is unclear. CDR3 length: 14 residues. The V end lost 5 bases, the J end lost 0 bases, and 11 bases lay between the germline ends. Germline lookup yields CDR1 SGHTA and CDR2 FQGNSA.

Concerning this clone: A junction end diverges from the germline sequence, so it may reflect a read error. The chain has TRBV14 and TRBJ2-3; no clear D. The CDR3 is 13 residues long. Germline V gene sequence: CDR1 SGHDN, CDR2 FVKESK. The DNA for the CDR3 is TGTGCAAGCAGCCCCCCTTTTAGCTTCAGGCCGTATTTT. Translated, it gives CASSPPFSFRPYF.

Relative to its sample, this clone is medium-sized. The V call is TRBV6-1, the J call TRBJ2-6; D is undetermined. V dropped 6 bases and J dropped 0 bases, with 6 bases sitting between them. The V gene's germline CDR1 is MNHNS and CDR2 SASEGT. The CDR3 loop spans 14 amino acids. CDR3 residues: CASRQNSGANVLTF. Here the CDR3 DNA reads TGTGCCAGCAGGCAAAACTCTGGGGCCAACGTCCTGACTTTC.

This clone has ten or more counts. The V gene is TRBV4-1, the J gene TRBJ1-3; D gene unclear. The CDR3 has 15 amino acids. Germline V CDR1 and CDR2: MGHRA, YSYEKL. V shed 4 bases and J shed 0 bases, with 10 bases lying between them. Here the CDR3 reads CASSLDVSSGNTIYF. CDR3 DNA sequence: TGCGCCAGCAGCCTCGACGTCAGCTCTGGAAACACCATATATTTT.

This clone was detected once. The rearrangement uses TRBV18 and TRBJ1-1; maybe TRBD1 (5 bases). This CDR3 comprises 15 residues. Trimming cost V 0 bases and J 1 base, with 9 bases left between them. Per the germline V gene, CDR1 is KGHSH and CDR2 is LQKENI. The CDR3 DNA is TGTGCCAGCTCACCACCCGATGGGGGGAACACTGAAGCTTTCTTT. Protein product: CASSPPDGGNTEAFF.